Included here is one T cell receptor (beta chain) sequence, with context. Its antigen is as yet unknown. Trimming took off 1 base at V and 3 bases at J, with 10 bases between the two ends. This CDR3 is 15 amino acids long. Germline CDR1 and CDR2: LNHNV and YYDKDF (reference sequence). This specimen belongs to a study of post-analysis software for immune sequencing data. Study information: The disease courses spanned relapsing-remitting, secondary progressive and progressive-relapsing forms of multiple sclerosis.

Unique molecular identifiers had been added to the TCR beta cDNA libraries. TCRdb called the PCR reads again in MiXCR, with one record for every CDR3 protein. The data contain a few hundred thousand distinct CDR3 sequences, 45% of them singletons. Study-wide findings and caveats: Patients had higher frequencies than controls of roughly five TRBV segments, including TRBV5-6, TRBV5-1 and TRBV20-1.

The TCR comes from a girl aged 5-17 years with multiple sclerosis. The chain has TRBV15 and TRBJ2-1, with D maybe TRBD2 (6 bases). Source material: blood. CDR3 loop: CATSRVGSGYNEQFF. Here the CDR3 DNA reads TGTGCCACCAGCAGAGTCGGTAGCGGCTACAATGAGCAGTTCTTC.